Listed below are T cell receptor beta chains from one sample, sequenced in a study of blood T cell repertoires in COVID-19. Repertoires were generated with immunoSEQ multiplex PCR, while TCRdb's copy carries only in-frame clones and drops some. The sample holds around 250,000 clones; 82% are singletons and the top ten take approximately 5%. The sample was PBMCs or T cells enriched from blood (not recorded which). The receptor source for this set is a man aged 40-50 years who had been exposed to COVID-19. Both conserved end residues are part of each CDR3. The D gene is left open where the match is weak. Only part of the rows carry a size: once, few, many, or a class if the clone is expanded.

clone size: NA; J gene: TRBJ1-1; V gene: TRBV27; CDR3 length: 15; D gene: TRBD1; CDR3 protein: CASSLRTGRNTEAFF; CDR3 DNA: TGTGCCAGCAGCCTCCGGACAGGGAGGAACACTGAAGCTTTCTTT
clone size: NA; J gene: TRBJ1-5; V gene: TRBV6-1; CDR3 length: 16; D gene: NA; CDR3 protein: CASSGDRPTLDQPQHF; CDR3 DNA: TGTGCCAGCAGTGGAGACAGGCCGACCCTCGATCAGCCCCAGCATTTT
clone size: NA; J gene: TRBJ2-7; V gene: TRBV7-8; CDR3 length: 15; D gene: TRBD1; CDR3 protein: CASRHKTGNPYEQYF; CDR3 DNA: TGTGCCAGCAGGCATAAGACAGGGAACCCCTACGAGCAGTACTTC
clone size: NA; J gene: TRBJ1-5; V gene: TRBV5-5; CDR3 length: 15; D gene: TRBD1; CDR3 protein: CASSLAGTGWEPQHF; CDR3 DNA: TGTGCCAGCAGCTTGGCCGGGACAGGGTGGGAGCCCCAGCATTTT
clone size: NA; J gene: TRBJ2-1; V gene: TRBV12-5; CDR3 length: 14; D gene: TRBD2; CDR3 protein: CASGLVPGGNEQFF; CDR3 DNA: TGTGCTAGTGGTTTGGTGCCGGGGGGGAATGAGCAGTTCTTC
clone size: NA; J gene: TRBJ2-1; V gene: TRBV11-2; CDR3 length: 13; D gene: TRBD2; CDR3 protein: CASSLSQRDEQFF; CDR3 DNA: TGTGCCAGCAGTCTAAGTCAGCGGGACGAGCAGTTCTTC
clone size: NA; J gene: TRBJ2-6; V gene: TRBV28; CDR3 length: 17; D gene: TRBD1; CDR3 protein: CASSSPGQLSGANVLTF; CDR3 DNA: TGTGCCAGCAGTTCACCGGGACAGCTCTCTGGGGCCAACGTCCTGACTTTC
clone size: NA; J gene: TRBJ2-3; V gene: TRBV7-8; CDR3 length: 13; D gene: NA; CDR3 protein: CASTRELADTQYF; CDR3 DNA: TGTGCCAGCACACGGGAACTCGCAGATACGCAGTATTTT
clone size: NA; J gene: TRBJ2-2; V gene: TRBV15; CDR3 length: 12; D gene: NA; CDR3 protein: CATTQLTGELFF; CDR3 DNA: TGTGCCACCACACAGCTCACCGGGGAGCTGTTTTTT
clone size: NA; J gene: TRBJ2-5; V gene: TRBV2; CDR3 length: 12; D gene: NA; CDR3 protein: CASSVSQETQYF; CDR3 DNA: TGTGCCAGCAGTGTTTCTCAAGAGACCCAGTACTTC
clone size: NA; J gene: TRBJ2-5; V gene: TRBV11-2; CDR3 length: 14; D gene: NA; CDR3 protein: CASSHLGIVETQYF; CDR3 DNA: TGTGCCAGCAGCCACCTCGGGATAGTGGAGACCCAGTACTTC
clone size: NA; J gene: TRBJ2-5; V gene: TRBV27; CDR3 length: 15; D gene: TRBD1; CDR3 protein: CASSHFWDRRETQYF; CDR3 DNA: TGTGCCAGCAGCCACTTCTGGGACAGGCGGGAGACCCAGTACTTC
clone size: NA; J gene: TRBJ2-7; V gene: TRBV4-2; CDR3 length: 14; D gene: NA; CDR3 protein: CASSRLPGKYEQYF; CDR3 DNA: TGTGCCAGCAGCCGCCTGCCGGGAAAGTACGAGCAGTACTTC
clone size: many; J gene: TRBJ1-2; V gene: TRBV3-1/TRBV3-2; CDR3 length: 15; D gene: TRBD1; CDR3 protein: CASSQRPGTGVGYTF; CDR3 DNA: TGTGCCAGCAGCCAGAGACCCGGGACAGGGGTTGGCTACACCTTC
clone size: once; J gene: TRBJ2-2; V gene: TRBV6-5; CDR3 length: 15; D gene: TRBD1; CDR3 protein: CASNSGTGNTGELFF; CDR3 DNA: TGTGCCAGCAATTCCGGGACAGGGAACACCGGGGAGCTGTTTTTT
clone size: NA; J gene: TRBJ1-5; V gene: TRBV4-1; CDR3 length: 14; D gene: NA; CDR3 protein: CASSQDGANQPQHF; CDR3 DNA: TGCGCCAGCAGCCAAGATGGGGCAAATCAGCCCCAGCATTTT
clone size: few; J gene: TRBJ1-5; V gene: TRBV29-1; CDR3 length: 12; D gene: NA; CDR3 protein: CSVEEYGQPQHF; CDR3 DNA: TGCAGCGTTGAAGAGTACGGTCAGCCCCAGCATTTT
clone size: once; J gene: TRBJ2-1; V gene: TRBV5-1; CDR3 length: 17; D gene: TRBD2; CDR3 protein: CASSLGASGRGYNEQFF; CDR3 DNA: TGCGCCAGCAGCTTGGGAGCTAGCGGGAGAGGGTACAATGAGCAGTTCTTC
clone size: NA; J gene: TRBJ2-1; V gene: TRBV5-1; CDR3 length: 17; D gene: TRBD2; CDR3 protein: CASSLATSGSSYNEQFF; CDR3 DNA: TGCGCCAGCAGCTTGGCGACTAGCGGTAGCTCCTACAATGAGCAGTTCTTC
clone size: NA; J gene: TRBJ2-2; V gene: TRBV2; CDR3 length: 14; D gene: TRBD2; CDR3 protein: CASRLAGTTGELFF; CDR3 DNA: TGTGCCAGCAGGTTAGCGGGAACCACCGGGGAGCTGTTTTTT
clone size: NA; J gene: TRBJ2-7; V gene: TRBV7-9; CDR3 length: 11; D gene: NA; CDR3 protein: CASSRIEVQYF; CDR3 DNA: TGTGCCAGCAGCCGTATTGAGGTGCAGTACTTC
clone size: NA; J gene: TRBJ2-1; V gene: TRBV6-5; CDR3 length: 15; D gene: TRBD2; CDR3 protein: CASRSSGRALDEQFF; CDR3 DNA: TGTGCCAGCAGATCAAGCGGGAGGGCCTTGGATGAGCAGTTCTTC
clone size: NA; J gene: TRBJ2-7; V gene: TRBV11-3; CDR3 length: 13; D gene: NA; CDR3 protein: CASIPRGRNPRYF; CDR3 DNA: TGTGCCAGCATCCCGCGGGGCAGGAATCCACGGTACTTC
clone size: NA; J gene: TRBJ2-1; V gene: TRBV24-1; CDR3 length: 15; D gene: NA; CDR3 protein: CATITGAHTLNEQFF; CDR3 DNA: TGTGCCACCATTACCGGAGCCCATACGTTAAATGAGCAGTTCTTC
clone size: NA; J gene: TRBJ1-2; V gene: TRBV6-5; CDR3 length: 11; D gene: NA; CDR3 protein: CAIRQNYGYTF; CDR3 DNA: TGTGCCATACGACAGAACTATGGCTACACCTTC
clone size: NA; J gene: TRBJ2-7; V gene: TRBV4-2; CDR3 length: 16; D gene: NA; CDR3 protein: CASSQERRASSYEQYF; CDR3 DNA: TGTGCCAGCAGCCAAGAAAGAAGAGCGAGCTCCTACGAGCAGTACTTC
clone size: NA; J gene: TRBJ1-2; V gene: TRBV18; CDR3 length: 15; D gene: TRBD1; CDR3 protein: CASSRGGQALYGYTF; CDR3 DNA: TGTGCCAGCTCACGGGGGGGACAGGCTCTCTATGGCTACACCTTC
clone size: NA; J gene: TRBJ2-7; V gene: TRBV5-1; CDR3 length: 14; D gene: NA; CDR3 protein: CASMSLSSRGEQYF; CDR3 DNA: TGCGCCAGCATGTCACTTTCTAGTCGCGGCGAGCAGTACTTC
clone size: NA; J gene: TRBJ1-2; V gene: TRBV7-9; CDR3 length: 15; D gene: NA; CDR3 protein: CASSPGTPGDYGYTF; CDR3 DNA: TGTGCCAGCAGCCCCGGGACTCCCGGCGACTATGGCTACACCTTC
clone size: few; J gene: TRBJ1-2; V gene: TRBV11-2; CDR3 length: 12; D gene: NA; CDR3 protein: CASSITDYGYTF; CDR3 DNA: TGTGCCAGCAGCATTACAGATTATGGCTACACCTTC
clone size: NA; J gene: TRBJ1-4; V gene: TRBV29-1; CDR3 length: 13; D gene: TRBD1; CDR3 protein: CSAGGNENEKLFF; CDR3 DNA: TGCAGCGCAGGGGGCAATGAGAATGAAAAACTGTTTTTT
clone size: few; J gene: TRBJ2-2; V gene: TRBV7-6; CDR3 length: 17; D gene: NA; CDR3 protein: CASSSMGGALVTGELFF; CDR3 DNA: TGTGCCAGCAGCTCAATGGGGGGAGCCCTGGTGACCGGGGAGCTGTTTTTT
clone size: NA; J gene: TRBJ1-1; V gene: TRBV13; CDR3 length: 14; D gene: TRBD1; CDR3 protein: CASSYRTGNTEAFF; CDR3 DNA: TGTGCCAGCAGCTATAGGACAGGGAACACTGAAGCTTTCTTT
clone size: NA; J gene: TRBJ1-2; V gene: TRBV7-9; CDR3 length: 14; D gene: NA; CDR3 protein: CATKNREANYGYTF; CDR3 DNA: TGTGCCACCAAGAACAGGGAAGCTAACTATGGCTACACCTTC
clone size: few; J gene: TRBJ2-3; V gene: TRBV7-9; CDR3 length: 17; D gene: TRBD2; CDR3 protein: CASSPGTSGRWADTQYF; CDR3 DNA: TGTGCCAGCAGCCCCGGGACTAGCGGGAGGTGGGCAGATACGCAGTATTTT
clone size: once; J gene: TRBJ2-5; V gene: TRBV7-8; CDR3 length: 14; D gene: NA; CDR3 protein: CASSLVFQKETQYF; CDR3 DNA: TGTGCCAGCAGCTTAGTATTCCAGAAAGAGACCCAGTACTTC
clone size: NA; J gene: TRBJ2-5; V gene: TRBV5-1; CDR3 length: 16; D gene: TRBD2; CDR3 protein: CASSLSGGILQETQYF; CDR3 DNA: TGCGCCAGCAGCTTGTCGGGAGGGATCTTACAAGAGACCCAGTACTTC
clone size: NA; J gene: TRBJ2-1; V gene: TRBV18; CDR3 length: 17; D gene: TRBD2; CDR3 protein: CASSPLTLAGALNEQFF; CDR3 DNA: TGTGCCAGCTCACCCCTAACACTAGCGGGAGCTCTGAATGAGCAGTTCTTC
clone size: few; J gene: TRBJ2-7; V gene: TRBV6-5; CDR3 length: 14; D gene: NA; CDR3 protein: CASTPSWGAYEQYF; CDR3 DNA: TGTGCCAGCACCCCATCATGGGGGGCCTACGAGCAGTACTTC
clone size: NA; J gene: TRBJ2-1; V gene: TRBV5-1; CDR3 length: 15; D gene: TRBD2; CDR3 protein: CASSPGLVGKNEQFF; CDR3 DNA: TGCGCCAGCAGCCCGGGACTAGTGGGTAAAAATGAGCAGTTCTTC
clone size: few; J gene: TRBJ1-4; V gene: TRBV11-2; CDR3 length: 14; D gene: NA; CDR3 protein: CASSTDRTSEKLFF; CDR3 DNA: TGTGCCAGCAGCACCGACAGGACAAGTGAAAAACTGTTTTTT
clone size: NA; J gene: TRBJ1-2; V gene: TRBV15; CDR3 length: 12; D gene: NA; CDR3 protein: CATSISDYGYTF; CDR3 DNA: TGTGCCACCAGCATTAGCGACTATGGCTACACCTTC
clone size: few; J gene: TRBJ1-3; V gene: TRBV4-1; CDR3 length: 16; D gene: TRBD1; CDR3 protein: CASSLGQGARGNTIYF; CDR3 DNA: TGCGCCAGCAGCCTGGGACAGGGGGCTCGTGGAAACACCATATATTTT
clone size: NA; J gene: TRBJ2-1; V gene: TRBV28; CDR3 length: 12; D gene: TRBD2; CDR3 protein: CASSLLAGMQFF; CDR3 DNA: TGTGCCAGCAGTTTACTAGCGGGAATGCAGTTCTTC
clone size: NA; J gene: TRBJ2-3; V gene: TRBV9; CDR3 length: 17; D gene: TRBD1; CDR3 protein: CASSVVGGTAPTDTQYF; CDR3 DNA: TGTGCCAGCAGCGTAGTAGGGGGCACGGCTCCCACAGATACGCAGTATTTT
clone size: NA; J gene: TRBJ1-5; V gene: TRBV27; CDR3 length: 14; D gene: TRBD1; CDR3 protein: CASSSDRGGQPQHF; CDR3 DNA: TGTGCCAGCAGTTCCGACAGGGGAGGGCAGCCCCAGCATTTT
clone size: NA; J gene: TRBJ2-5; V gene: TRBV19; CDR3 length: 15; D gene: TRBD1; CDR3 protein: CASSPRPGTGETQYF; CDR3 DNA: TGTGCCAGTAGTCCACGCCCCGGGACAGGGGAGACCCAGTACTTC
clone size: NA; J gene: TRBJ1-1; V gene: TRBV12-5; CDR3 length: 11; D gene: NA; CDR3 protein: CASGLKLEAFF; CDR3 DNA: TGTGCTAGTGGACTGAAGCTTGAAGCTTTCTTT
clone size: NA; J gene: TRBJ1-1; V gene: TRBV11-2; CDR3 length: 15; D gene: NA; CDR3 protein: CASSLTARARTEAFF; CDR3 DNA: TGTGCCAGCAGCTTAACGGCGAGGGCAAGGACTGAAGCTTTCTTT
clone size: NA; J gene: TRBJ1-3; V gene: TRBV2; CDR3 length: 14; D gene: NA; CDR3 protein: CASREGHGGNTIYF; CDR3 DNA: TGTGCCAGCAGGGAAGGACACGGTGGAAACACCATATATTTT
clone size: few; J gene: TRBJ2-7; V gene: TRBV6-1; CDR3 length: 15; D gene: TRBD1; CDR3 protein: CASSEARTGLYEQYF; CDR3 DNA: TGTGCCAGCAGTGAAGCGAGGACAGGCCTTTACGAGCAGTACTTC
clone size: NA; J gene: TRBJ1-3; V gene: TRBV7-8; CDR3 length: 16; D gene: NA; CDR3 protein: CASSSGWGDLGNTIYF; CDR3 DNA: TGTGCCAGCAGCTCGGGGTGGGGGGATCTCGGAAACACCATATATTTT
clone size: NA; J gene: TRBJ2-5; V gene: TRBV11-3; CDR3 length: 15; D gene: TRBD2; CDR3 protein: CASSSGGRAVETQYF; CDR3 DNA: TGTGCCAGCAGCTCAGGAGGGAGGGCCGTGGAGACCCAGTACTTC
clone size: few; J gene: TRBJ1-3; V gene: TRBV10-3; CDR3 length: 16; D gene: NA; CDR3 protein: CAISERSRGSGNTIYF; CDR3 DNA: TGTGCCATCAGTGAGAGATCGCGGGGATCTGGAAACACCATATATTTT